Sequencing of this TCR beta chain was carried out in a study of blood T cell repertoires in COVID-19. Using immunoSEQ multiplex PCR, the repertoire was profiled, and TCRdb retains in-frame clones only, with some absent. This table holds 90,000 to 100,000 clones, about 83% found once. The germline V gene has CDR1 SEHNR and CDR2 FQNEAQ (reference sequence). Losses at the gene ends were 2 bases for V and 0 bases for J; bases not matched to a gene: 3. CDR3 length: 15 residues. This clonotype was sampled from a human donor in a cohort sampled during active COVID-19. The material sequenced was peripheral blood. V and J are TRBV7-9 and TRBJ1-1; 7 bases agree with TRBD1. The CDR3 DNA follows: TGTGCCAGCAGCTTACTGGACAGGCTGAACACTGAAGCTTTCTTT. Residues: CASSLLDRLNTEAFF.